One sample yielded the 8 T cell receptor beta chains listed below, sequenced in a study of vaccination and CD4 T cells after COVID-19. Treatment of the sample: roughly ten-day PBMC culture with coronavirus spike peptide pools or control peptides (ViraFEST assay). Their cognate antigens are unknown. With the Oncomine TCR Beta short-read assay, DNA from cultured CD4+ T cells was sequenced. TCRdb used MiXCR to reprocess the PCR reads, holding one entry per CDR3 protein. The sample has 20,000 or so distinct CDR3 sequences, roughly two fifths seen once. The material was CD4+ T cells from blood, cultured in vitro, obtained after SARS-CoV-2 vaccination. Receptors originate from a human donor who had recovered from COVID-19.

This clonotype was counted only a few times. The rearrangement links TRBV2 to TRBJ1-1; TRBD1 is a possible D gene (6 bases). Trimming took 5 bases from V and 1 from J, leaving 8 bases between them. Germline V gene lookup returns CDR1 SNHLY and CDR2 FYNNEI. This CDR3 has 13 amino acids. This CDR3 reads CASSYRANTEAFF. For the CDR3, the DNA is TGTGCCAGCAGTTACAGGGCGAACACTGAAGCTTTCTTT.

This clonotype was seen a single time. The gene calls are TRBV6-2 or TRBV6-3 and TRBJ2-1, with 12 nucleotides matching TRBD2. The J segment lost 4 bases and the V segment lost 5 bases, leaving 15 bases of the junction unmatched. Germline values: CDR1 MNHEY, CDR2 SVGEGT. This CDR3 region has 19 residues. CDR3: CASSNDLAGGGGFYNEQFF. CDR3 DNA sequence: TGTGCCAGCAGTAACGACCTAGCGGGAGGGGGGGGGTTTTACAATGAGCAGTTCTTC.

This clonotype has just a few counts. The chain has TRBV20-1 and TRBJ1-1; D is unresolved. This CDR3 is 14 amino acids long. Germline V gene data show CDR1 as DFQATT and CDR2 as SNEGSKA (reference sequence). Trimming stripped 3 bases from V and 4 bases from J, with 15 bases between. CDR3 sequence: CSASFTDGRTEAFF. CDR3 DNA sequence: TGCAGTGCTAGCTTTACCGACGGCCGCACTGAAGCTTTCTTT.

By share, this clonotype counts as medium-sized. The CDR3 DNA follows: TGCGCCAGCAGCTTGGAGGCAGAGCAGTACTTC. Translated, it gives CASSLEAEQYF. The chain uses TRBV5-1 and TRBJ2-7, with D hard to call. Germline CDR1 is SGHRS and CDR2 is YFSETQ. Trimming took 0 bases from V and 7 from J, leaving 5 bases between them. The CDR3 spans 11 residues. The full variable domain, completed using reference TRBV5-1 and TRBJ2-7, is KAGVTQTPRYLIKTRGQQVTLSCSPISGHRSVSWYQQTPGQGLQFLFEYFSETQRNKGNFPGRFSGRQFSNSRSEMNVSTLELGDSALYLCASSLEAEQYFGPGTRLTVT.

The gene calls are TRBV7-3 and TRBJ2-1, with TRBD2 identical over 7 bases. The CDR3 runs 15 residues. V shed 5 bases and J 5 bases; nucleotides not matched to a gene: 9. CDR1 and CDR2 (germline): SGHTA, FQGTGA. Here the CDR3 DNA reads TGTGCCAGCAGCGCCCTCGGGGGGTATAACAATGAGCAGTTCTTC. It codes for CASSALGGYNNEQFF.

The chain employs TRBV20-1 and TRBJ2-1; 8 nucleotides align to TRBD2. This CDR3 spans 14 amino acids. The germline V gene has CDR1 DFQATT and CDR2 SNEGSKA (reference sequence). Germline trimming cut 0 bases from V and 6 bases from J; bases unmatched to any gene: 4. The CDR3 loop reads CSAREDGTSNEQFF. The CDR3 region has the DNA TGCAGTGCTAGAGAGGACGGGACTAGCAATGAGCAGTTCTTC.

V gene TRBV7-2 combines with J gene TRBJ1-2; the match to TRBD1 covers 7 bases. The germline V gene encodes CDR1 SGHTA and CDR2 FQGNSA. V shed 4 bases and J 4 bases; nucleotides not matched to a gene: 6. The CDR3 runs to 14 residues. The CDR3 region has the DNA TGTGCCAGCAGCTCAAGGACAGGTAGCTATGGCTACACCTTC. This gives the protein CASSSRTGSYGYTF.

The genes are TRBV11-3 and TRBJ2-5, with D perhaps matching TRBD2 (6 bases). The germline CDR1 and CDR2 sequences are SGHNT and YENEEA. The germline V and J ends were trimmed by 2 bases and 3 bases, with 16 bases remaining between them. The CDR3 is made up of 16 amino acids. This CDR3 is CASSLHGGTVKETQYF. CDR3 bases: TGTGCCAGCAGCTTACATGGCGGGACGGTAAAAGAGACCCAGTACTTC. Based on the CDR3 plus reference TRBV11-3 and TRBJ2-5, the full variable domain is EAGVVQSPRYKIIEKKQPVAFWCNPISGHNTLYWYLQNLGQGPELLIRYENEEAVDDSQLPKDRFSAERLKGVDSTLKIQPAELGDSAVYLCASSLHGGTVKETQYFGPGTRLLVL.